This paragraph covers one TCR beta chain sequence. There are 16 residues in the CDR3. With 4 bases removed from V and 6 bases from J, the gap between germline ends came to 22 bases. Germline CDR1 reads SQVTM; CDR2 reads ANQGSEA. The sample comes from a study of blood T cell repertoires in COVID-19. Study-level background: Nucleic acid was either cDNA or gDNA, and it came from T cells, B-cell-depleted T cells, or PBMCs.

Per the study methods: Amplified reference gene primers provided the basis for estimating nucleated cell counts. Only in-frame clones appear in the TCRdb table, and some are missing; sequencing was by immunoSEQ multiplex PCR. That table supplies the V and J calls and clone size; D and trimming were determined from the DNA. The table has more than 200,000 clones, 83% seen once. The source material was peripheral blood. The genes are TRBV29-1 and TRBJ2-1; a possible D gene is TRBD1 (5 bases). This TCR was recovered from a woman in her forties with active or convalescent COVID-19. The CDR3, as DNA: TGCAGCGTTGTGGGGCCCACAGGTAGGGTGATCAATGAGCAGTTCTTC. Residues: CSVVGPTGRVINEQFF.